The 6 T cell receptor beta chains in this list originate from one sample, sequenced in a study of blood T cells in healthy people across ages. With a J-beta primer mix and a sample-barcoded 5' primer, a second PCR ran 7 to 11 cycles. Using its own MiXCR run on the 5' RACE reads, TCRdb lists one record per CDR3 protein. The sample lists roughly 1,000,000 distinct CDR3 sequences; 25% were seen once. This same sample was also part of a study on T cells of mothers and their children.

Sequenced: blood. The receptors shown here come from a girl aged 2 to 9 in good health.

At least ten counts were recorded for this clonotype. The chain has TRBV7-9 and TRBJ2-7; TRBD2 matches at 7 bases. Looked up from germline, CDR1 is SEHNR and CDR2 is FQNEAQ (reference sequence). J gave up 2 bases and V 5 bases, and 3 bases lay outside the gene matches. The CDR3 totals 13 residues. As DNA, the CDR3 is TGTGCCAGCAGCCCAAGCGGGACCTACGAGCAGTACTTC. Its protein is CASSPSGTYEQYF.

In this sample, this clonotype turned up once. CDR3 nucleotide sequence: TGTGCCACCCTAACGATCCCCGAAAAACAGTTAAAGGACTATGGCTACACCTTC. The encoded protein is CATLTIPEKQLKDYGYTF. This rearrangement joins TRBV24-1 to TRBJ1-2; D not certain. CDR3 length: 18 amino acids. Trimming pared 9 bases from V and 3 bases from J, leaving 28 bases between. In germline, CDR1 is KGHDR, CDR2 SFDVKD.

The chain joins TRBV7-6 to TRBJ2-2; TRBD2 agrees at 8 bases. CDR1 and CDR2 from the germline V gene are SGHVS and FNYEAQ. With V trimmed by 3 bases and J by 3 bases, 3 bases remained unmatched. The CDR3 is 15 amino acids. Written as DNA, the CDR3 is TGTGCCAGCAGCTTTAGCGGGGAGTACACCGGGGAGCTGTTTTTT. Its protein is CASSFSGEYTGELFF. The full variable domain, completed using reference TRBV7-6 and TRBJ2-2, is GAGVSQSPRYKVTKRGQDVALRCDPISGHVSLYWYRQALGQGPEFLTYFNYEAQQDKSGLPNDRFSAERPEGSISTLTIQRTEQRDSAMYRCASSFSGEYTGELFFGEGSRLTVL.

This sequence joins TRBV29-1 and TRBJ2-1; D unresolved. The CDR3 covers 13 residues. Trimming cost V 6 bases and J 8 bases, with 17 bases left between them. Germline V gene lookup returns CDR1 SQVTM and CDR2 ANQGSEA. CDR3 nucleotide sequence: TGCAGCGTCGGATTTAGCCTCCAGCATGAGCAGTTCTTC. Amino acid sequence: CSVGFSLQHEQFF.

The V gene is TRBV3-1, the J gene TRBJ2-5, with D unclear. The DNA end is a closer match to TRBJ2-1, so the J assignment may be wrong. The germline CDR1 and CDR2 sequences are LGHDT and YNNKEL (reference sequence). The CDR3 runs to 12 residues. DNA of the CDR3: TGTGCCAGCTCACCAATAGACAATGAGCAGTTCTTC. Translated, it gives CASSPIDNEQFF.

This clonotype was detected only once. The gene calls are TRBV6-6 and TRBJ2-1, with D perhaps matching TRBD1 (5 bases). The germline V and J ends were trimmed by 5 bases and 5 bases, with 10 bases remaining between them. Germline CDR1 reads MNHNY; CDR2 reads SVGAGI (reference sequence). This CDR3 is 13 amino acids long. CDR3 sequence: CASSLDTHNEQFF. CDR3 nucleotides: TGTGCCAGCAGTCTGGACACCCACAATGAGCAGTTCTTC.